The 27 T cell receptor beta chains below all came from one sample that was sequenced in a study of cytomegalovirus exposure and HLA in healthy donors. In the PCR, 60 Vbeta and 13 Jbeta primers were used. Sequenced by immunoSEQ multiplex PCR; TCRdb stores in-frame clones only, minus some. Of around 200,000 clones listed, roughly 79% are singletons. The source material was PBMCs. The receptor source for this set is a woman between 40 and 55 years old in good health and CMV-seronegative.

The CDR3 bases are TGCGCCAGCAGACCCTCTCCGGGTTCGACCGTTAATCAGCCCCAGCATTTT. Its translation is CASRPSPGSTVNQPQHF. This chain links TRBV5-1 with TRBJ1-5; D remains unclear. Germline V lookup: CDR1 SGHRS, CDR2 YFSETQ. Trimming left V 5 bases short and J 4 bases short, with 22 bases between. CDR3 size: 17 residues.

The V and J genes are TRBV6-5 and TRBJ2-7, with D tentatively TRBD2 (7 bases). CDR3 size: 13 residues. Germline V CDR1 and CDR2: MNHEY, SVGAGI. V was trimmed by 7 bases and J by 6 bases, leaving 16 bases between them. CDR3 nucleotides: TGTGCCAGCACCATGGGGGGGGCGGGCGAGCAGTACTTC. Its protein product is CASTMGGAGEQYF.

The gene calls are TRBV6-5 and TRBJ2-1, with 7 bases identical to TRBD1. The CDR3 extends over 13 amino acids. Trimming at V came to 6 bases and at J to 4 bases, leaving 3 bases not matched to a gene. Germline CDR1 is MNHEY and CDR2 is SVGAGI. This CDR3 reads CASRPTGYNEQFF. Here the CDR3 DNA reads TGTGCCAGCAGACCGACAGGGTACAATGAGCAGTTCTTC.

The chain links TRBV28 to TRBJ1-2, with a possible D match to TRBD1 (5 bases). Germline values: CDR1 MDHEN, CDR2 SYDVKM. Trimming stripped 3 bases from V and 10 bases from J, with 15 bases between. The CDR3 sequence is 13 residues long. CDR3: CASSFRDLGVYTF. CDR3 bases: TGTGCCAGCAGTTTCCGGGACTTAGGAGTCTACACCTTC.

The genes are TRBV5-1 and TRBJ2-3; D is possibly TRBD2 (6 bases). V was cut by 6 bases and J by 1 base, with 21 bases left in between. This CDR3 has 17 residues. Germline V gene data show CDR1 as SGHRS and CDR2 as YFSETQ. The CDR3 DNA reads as TGCGCCAGCACCCTCCAGATAACCGGGACTCGCACAGATACGCAGTATTTT. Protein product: CASTLQITGTRTDTQYF.

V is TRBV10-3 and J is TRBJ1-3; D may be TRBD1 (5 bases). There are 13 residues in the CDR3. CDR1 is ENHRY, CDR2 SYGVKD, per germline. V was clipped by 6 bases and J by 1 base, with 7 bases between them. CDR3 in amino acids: CAIRTASGNTIYF. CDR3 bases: TGTGCCATCAGGACAGCGTCTGGAAACACCATATATTTT.

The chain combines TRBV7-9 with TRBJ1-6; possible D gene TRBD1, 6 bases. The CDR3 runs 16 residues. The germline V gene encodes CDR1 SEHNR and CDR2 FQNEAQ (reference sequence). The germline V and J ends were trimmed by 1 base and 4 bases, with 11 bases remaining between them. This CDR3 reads CASSLGGGRYNSPLHF. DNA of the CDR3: TGTGCCAGCAGCTTAGGGGGGGGCCGGTATAATTCACCCCTCCACTTT.

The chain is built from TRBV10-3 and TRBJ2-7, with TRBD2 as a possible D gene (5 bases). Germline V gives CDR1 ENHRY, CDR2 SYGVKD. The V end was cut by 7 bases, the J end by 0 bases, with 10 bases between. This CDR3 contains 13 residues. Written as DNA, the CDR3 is TGTGCCATCAATGCTCGGGACTCCTACGAGCAGTACTTC. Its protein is CAINARDSYEQYF.

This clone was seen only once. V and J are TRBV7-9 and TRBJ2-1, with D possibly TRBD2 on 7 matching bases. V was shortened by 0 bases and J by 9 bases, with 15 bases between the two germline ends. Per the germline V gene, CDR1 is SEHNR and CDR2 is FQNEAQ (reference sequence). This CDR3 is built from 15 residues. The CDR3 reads CASSLAGGHHREQFF. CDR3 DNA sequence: TGTGCCAGCAGCTTAGCGGGGGGGCATCATCGTGAGCAGTTCTTC.

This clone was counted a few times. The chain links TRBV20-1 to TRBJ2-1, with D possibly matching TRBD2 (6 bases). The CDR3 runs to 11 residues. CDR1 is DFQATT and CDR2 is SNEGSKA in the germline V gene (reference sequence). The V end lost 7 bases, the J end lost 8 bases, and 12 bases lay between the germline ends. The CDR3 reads CSGSRRDEQFF. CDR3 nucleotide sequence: TGCAGTGGGTCGAGGAGGGATGAGCAGTTCTTC.

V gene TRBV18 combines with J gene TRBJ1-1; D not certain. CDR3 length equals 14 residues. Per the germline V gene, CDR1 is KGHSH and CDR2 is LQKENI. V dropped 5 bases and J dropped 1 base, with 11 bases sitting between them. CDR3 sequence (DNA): TGTGCCAGCTCAACTGCTCTTGGGAACACTGAAGCTTTCTTT. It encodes CASSTALGNTEAFF. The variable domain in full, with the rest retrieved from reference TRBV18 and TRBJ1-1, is NAGVMQNPRHLVRRRGQEARLRCSPMKGHSHVYWYRQLPEEGLKFMVYLQKENIIDESGMPKERFSAEFPKEGPSILRIQQVVRGDSAAYFCASSTALGNTEAFFGQGTRLTVV.

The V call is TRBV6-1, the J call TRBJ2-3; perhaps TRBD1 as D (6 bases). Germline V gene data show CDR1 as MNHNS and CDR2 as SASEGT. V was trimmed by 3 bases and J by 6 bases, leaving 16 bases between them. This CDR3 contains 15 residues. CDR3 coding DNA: TGTGCCAGCAGTGAGATTGAAGGGGGTCGGGATACGCAGTATTTT. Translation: CASSEIEGGRDTQYF.

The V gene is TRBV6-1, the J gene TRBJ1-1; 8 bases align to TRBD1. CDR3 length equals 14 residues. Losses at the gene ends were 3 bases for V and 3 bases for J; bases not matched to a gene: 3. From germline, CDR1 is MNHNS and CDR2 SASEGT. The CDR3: CASSDGQGHTEAFF. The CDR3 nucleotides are TGTGCCAGCAGTGATGGACAGGGCCACACTGAAGCTTTCTTT.

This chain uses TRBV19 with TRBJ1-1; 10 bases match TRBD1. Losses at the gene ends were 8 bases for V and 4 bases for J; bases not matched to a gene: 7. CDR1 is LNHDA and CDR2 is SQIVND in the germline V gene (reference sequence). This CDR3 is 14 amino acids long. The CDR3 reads CASRDRGSITEAFF. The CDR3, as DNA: TGTGCCAGTCGGGACAGGGGCTCAATCACTGAAGCTTTCTTT.

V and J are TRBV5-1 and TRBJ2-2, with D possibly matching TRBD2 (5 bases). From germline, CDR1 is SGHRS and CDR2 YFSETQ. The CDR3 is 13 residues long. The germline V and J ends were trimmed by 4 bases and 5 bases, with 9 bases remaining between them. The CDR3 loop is CASSPDWTGELFF. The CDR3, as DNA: TGCGCCAGCAGCCCGGACTGGACCGGGGAGCTGTTTTTT.

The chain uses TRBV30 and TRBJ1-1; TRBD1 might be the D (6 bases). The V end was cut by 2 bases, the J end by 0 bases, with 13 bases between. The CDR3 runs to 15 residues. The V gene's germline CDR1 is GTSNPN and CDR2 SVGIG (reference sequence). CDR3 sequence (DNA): TGTGCCTGGAGTTTCACAGGGCGCGTGAACACTGAAGCTTTCTTT. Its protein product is CAWSFTGRVNTEAFF.

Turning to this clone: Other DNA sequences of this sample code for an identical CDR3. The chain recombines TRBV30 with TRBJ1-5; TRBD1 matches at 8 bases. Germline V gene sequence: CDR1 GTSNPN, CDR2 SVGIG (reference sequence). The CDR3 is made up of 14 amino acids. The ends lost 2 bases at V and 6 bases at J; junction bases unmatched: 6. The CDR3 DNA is TGTGCCTGGAGTCCCGGACAGGGAAGTCAGCCCCAGCATTTT. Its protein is CAWSPGQGSQPQHF.

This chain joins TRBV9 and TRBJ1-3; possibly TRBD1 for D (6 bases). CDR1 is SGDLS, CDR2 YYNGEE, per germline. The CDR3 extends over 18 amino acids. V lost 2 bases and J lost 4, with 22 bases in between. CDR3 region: CASSVGSLNRVSGNTIYF. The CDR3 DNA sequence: TGTGCCAGCAGCGTCGGGTCCTTAAACAGGGTCTCCGGAAACACCATATATTTT.

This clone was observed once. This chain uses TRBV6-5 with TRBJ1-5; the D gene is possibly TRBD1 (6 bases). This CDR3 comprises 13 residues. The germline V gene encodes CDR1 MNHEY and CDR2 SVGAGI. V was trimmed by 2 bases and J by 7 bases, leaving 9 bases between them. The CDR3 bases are TGTGCCAGCAGTTACAGGGGGGGCCAGCCCCAGCATTTT. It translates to CASSYRGGQPQHF.

The CDR3 bases are TGCAGCGTTGAAGATCCCCCAGGGTCCTATGGCTACACCTTC. This sequence encodes CSVEDPPGSYGYTF. The chain is built from TRBV29-1 and TRBJ1-2; a weak D match, TRBD1 (5 bases). V lost 0 bases and J lost 4, with 12 bases in between. In germline, CDR1 is SQVTM, CDR2 ANQGSEA. This CDR3 contains 14 residues. Together with reference TRBV29-1 and TRBJ1-2, the CDR3 gives the full variable domain: SAVISQKPSRDICQRGTSLTIQCQVDSQVTMMFWYRQQPGQSLTLIATANQGSEATYESGFVIDKFPISRPNLTFSTLTVSNMSPEDSSIYLCSVEDPPGSYGYTFGSGTRLTVV.

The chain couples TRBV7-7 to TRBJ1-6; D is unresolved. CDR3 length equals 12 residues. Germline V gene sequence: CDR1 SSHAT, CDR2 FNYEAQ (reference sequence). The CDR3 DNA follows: TGTGGGCACCGAGGCTTCAATTCACCCCTCCACTTT. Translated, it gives CGHRGFNSPLHF.

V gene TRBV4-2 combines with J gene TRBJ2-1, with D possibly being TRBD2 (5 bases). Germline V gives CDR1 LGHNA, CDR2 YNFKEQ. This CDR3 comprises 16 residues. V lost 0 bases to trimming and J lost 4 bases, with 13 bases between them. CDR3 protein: CASSQDPRGEYNEQFF. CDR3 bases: TGTGCCAGCAGCCAAGACCCCCGTGGGGAGTACAATGAGCAGTTCTTC.

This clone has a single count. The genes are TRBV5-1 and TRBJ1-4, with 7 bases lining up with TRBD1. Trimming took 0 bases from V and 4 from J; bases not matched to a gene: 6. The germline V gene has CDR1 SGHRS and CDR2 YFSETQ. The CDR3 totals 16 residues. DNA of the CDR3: TGCGCCAGCAGCTTGGGGCCCGGACAGGATAATGAAAAACTGTTTTTT. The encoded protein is CASSLGPGQDNEKLFF.

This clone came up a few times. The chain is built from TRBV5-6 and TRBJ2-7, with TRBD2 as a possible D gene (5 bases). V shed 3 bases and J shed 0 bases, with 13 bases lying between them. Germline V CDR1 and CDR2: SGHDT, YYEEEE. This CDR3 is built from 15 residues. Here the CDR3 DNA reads TGTGCCAGCAGCTGGGGAGTTGGTTACTCCTACGAGCAGTACTTC. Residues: CASSWGVGYSYEQYF.

The CDR3: CRRRTGSTDTQYF. The CDR3 DNA reads as TGCAGAAGGAGGACAGGGAGCACAGATACGCAGTATTTT. The chain joins TRBV29-1 to TRBJ2-3; 8 nucleotides align to TRBD1. This CDR3 has 13 amino acids. Germline CDR1 and CDR2: SQVTM and ANQGSEA.

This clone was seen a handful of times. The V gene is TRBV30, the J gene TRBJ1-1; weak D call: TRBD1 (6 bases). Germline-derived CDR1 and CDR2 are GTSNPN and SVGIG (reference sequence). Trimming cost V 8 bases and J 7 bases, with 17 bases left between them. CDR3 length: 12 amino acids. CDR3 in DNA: TGTGCCGGGGGGGGGAGGGGGGGTGAAGCTTTCTTT. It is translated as CAGGGRGGEAFF.

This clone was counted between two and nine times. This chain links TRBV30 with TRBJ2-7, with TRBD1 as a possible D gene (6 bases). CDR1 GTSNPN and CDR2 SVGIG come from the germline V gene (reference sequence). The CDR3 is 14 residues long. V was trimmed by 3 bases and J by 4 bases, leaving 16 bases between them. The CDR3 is CAWRPWGQRYEQYF. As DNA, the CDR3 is TGTGCCTGGAGGCCATGGGGGCAGCGGTACGAGCAGTACTTC.